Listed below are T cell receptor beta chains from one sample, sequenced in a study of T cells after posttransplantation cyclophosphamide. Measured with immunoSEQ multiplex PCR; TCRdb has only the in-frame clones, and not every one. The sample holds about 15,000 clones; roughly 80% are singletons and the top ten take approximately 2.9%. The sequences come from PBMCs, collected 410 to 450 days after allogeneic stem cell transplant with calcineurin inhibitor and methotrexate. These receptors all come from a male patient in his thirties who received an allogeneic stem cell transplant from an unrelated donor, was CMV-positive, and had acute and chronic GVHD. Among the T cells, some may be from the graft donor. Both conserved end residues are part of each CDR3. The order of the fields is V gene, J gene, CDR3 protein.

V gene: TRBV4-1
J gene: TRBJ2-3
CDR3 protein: CASSQIERGGASTDTQYF

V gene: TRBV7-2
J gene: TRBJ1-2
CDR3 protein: CASSFLEVGYGYTF

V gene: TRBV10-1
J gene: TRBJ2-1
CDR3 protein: CASRGTSGSPSSYNEQFF

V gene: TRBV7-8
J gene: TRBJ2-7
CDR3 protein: CASSLCPDRESHEQYF

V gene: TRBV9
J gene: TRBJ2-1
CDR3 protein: CASTWTSGGNEQFF

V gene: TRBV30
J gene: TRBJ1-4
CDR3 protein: CAWSGPGGANEKLFF

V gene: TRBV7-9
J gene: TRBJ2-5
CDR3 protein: CASSTWDRGGETQYF

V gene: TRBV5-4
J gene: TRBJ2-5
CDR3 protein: CASSPDRVGAQTQYF

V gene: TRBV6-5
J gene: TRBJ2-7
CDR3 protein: CASSSKEGAYEQYF

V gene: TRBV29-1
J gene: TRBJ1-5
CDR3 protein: CSVVFSGEKHF

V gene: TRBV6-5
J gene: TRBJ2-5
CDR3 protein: CASSEVTVQETQYF

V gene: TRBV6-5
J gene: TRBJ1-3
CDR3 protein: CASSFPRTGSDTIYF

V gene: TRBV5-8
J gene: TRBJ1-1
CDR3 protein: CASSLPRDNLGGTEAFF

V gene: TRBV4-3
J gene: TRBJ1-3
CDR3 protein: CASSQGQSSGNTIYF

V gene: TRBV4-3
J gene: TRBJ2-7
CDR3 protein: CASSQTGEYEQYF

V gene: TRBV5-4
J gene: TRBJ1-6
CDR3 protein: CASSLAYNLRGGVYNSPLHF

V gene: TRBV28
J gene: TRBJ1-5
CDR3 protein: CASSLGQPNQPQHF

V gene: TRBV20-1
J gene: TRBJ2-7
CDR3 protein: CSARDGFQQYF

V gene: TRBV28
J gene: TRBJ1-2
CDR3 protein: CASGGQSYTYGYTF

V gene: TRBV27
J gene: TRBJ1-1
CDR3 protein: CASSLGRRGGMNTEAFF

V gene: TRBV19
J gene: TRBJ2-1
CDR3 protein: CASSLLAGASYNEQFF

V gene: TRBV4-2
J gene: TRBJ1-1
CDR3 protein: CASSQGLGAFF

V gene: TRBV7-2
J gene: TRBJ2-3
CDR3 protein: CASSYPGDSAPDTQYF

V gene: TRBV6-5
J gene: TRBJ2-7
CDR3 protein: CASKRGNRDYEQYF

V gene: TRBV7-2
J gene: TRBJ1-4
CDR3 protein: CASSTTGGPEKLFF

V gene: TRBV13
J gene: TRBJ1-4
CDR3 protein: CASRVTGGRLTKLFF

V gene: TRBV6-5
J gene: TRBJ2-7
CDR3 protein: CASTVTAVSYEQYF

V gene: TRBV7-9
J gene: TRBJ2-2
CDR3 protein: CASSHGTARDTGELFF

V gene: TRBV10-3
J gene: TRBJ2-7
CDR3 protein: CAISKRDGLADNEQYF

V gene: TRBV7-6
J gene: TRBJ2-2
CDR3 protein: CASSLEQNTGELFF

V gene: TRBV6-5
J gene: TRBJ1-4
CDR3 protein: CASSRTIATNEKLFF

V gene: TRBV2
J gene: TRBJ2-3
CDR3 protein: CASDLETDTQYF

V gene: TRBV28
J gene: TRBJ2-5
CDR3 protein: CASSQGSSGRWGETQYF

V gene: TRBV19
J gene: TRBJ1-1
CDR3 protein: CAIGRTLNTEAFF

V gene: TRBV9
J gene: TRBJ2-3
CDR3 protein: CASSLFLGTGSTDTQYF

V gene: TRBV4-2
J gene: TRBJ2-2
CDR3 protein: CASSQVPRNTGELFF

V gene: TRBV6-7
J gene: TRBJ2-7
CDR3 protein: CASTPSRLAGGLEQYF

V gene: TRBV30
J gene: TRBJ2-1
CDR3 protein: CASDPGLAGGEPFF

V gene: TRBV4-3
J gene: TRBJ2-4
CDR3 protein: CASSQEAPGLGDIQYF

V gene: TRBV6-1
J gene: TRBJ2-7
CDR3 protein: CASSQGAEDYEQYF

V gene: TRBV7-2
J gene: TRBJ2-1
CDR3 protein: CASSPISYNEQFF

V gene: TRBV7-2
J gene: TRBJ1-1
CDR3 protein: CASSLDRDNTEAFF